This T cell receptor (beta chain) came from a study of Ad26.COV2.S vaccination and SARS-CoV-2 variants. In the study overall: Donor was one of the participants in the Ad26.COV2.S arm of the COV1001 trial. Broader study findings: People given the vaccine had a wider spike-specific TCR breadth than placebo recipients did.

As to treatment: roughly 20 received Ad26.COV2.S at low or high dose, single or two shots; several received placebo; per-sample allocation not given. The samples date from day 63 after the first vaccine or placebo injection. Sequencing was performed with immunoSEQ multiplex PCR; in TCRdb, only in-frame clones are kept and a portion is missing. The repertoire includes about 680,000 clones, roughly nine tenths of them detected once, and approximately 1.5% sits in the top ten. Of note for this clone: The antigen is undetermined. This sample includes further DNA sequences coding for the same CDR3.

The CDR3 sequence is 15 residues long. The ends were cut back, 0 bases at V and 2 bases at J, with 11 bases in the middle. CDR1 and CDR2 (germline): SGHDN, FVKESK. J is TRBJ2-7 and V is TRBV14, with D maybe TRBD1 (5 bases). This specimen was peripheral blood, taken in a trial of Ad26.COV2.S vaccine versus placebo. This sequence was found in a person aged 18-65 years who received the Ad26.COV2.S COVID-19 vaccine or a placebo. Here the CDR3 DNA reads TGTGCCAGCAGCCAAGAAACAGGTTCAGCCTACGAGCAGTACTTC. It translates to CASSQETGSAYEQYF.